The entry that follows covers one TCR beta chain sequence. Antigen: not known. The assay was immunoSEQ multiplex PCR, and TCRdb's table has in-frame clones only and misses some. The data contain around 120,000 clones, about 90% of them seen just once; the ten biggest clones take up about 7.5%. These data are taken from a study of T cell responses to AZD1222 COVID-19 vaccine. Study outcomes and limitations: Distributed over spike, vaccine-associated CD4 TCRs predominated at 160-218 and 743-854. At study baseline, merely six AZD1222 recipients were seropositive. Repertoire samples came only from after the peak T cell response. Spike-specific TCR breadth and depth both grew after two AZD1222 doses.

The CDR3 loop spans 10 amino acids. The V end lost 8 bases, the J end lost 14 bases, and 12 bases lay between the germline ends. Germline V gene data show CDR1 as MRHNA and CDR2 as SNTAGT. The origin of this receptor is an adult who received the AZD1222 COVID-19 vaccine. This chain links TRBV6-4 with TRBJ1-4; D remains ambiguous. This specimen consisted of peripheral blood, obtained 28 days after the second AZD1222 dose. The CDR3 is CASGPGGLFF. CDR3 in DNA: TGTGCCAGCGGCCCGGGAGGGCTGTTTTTT.